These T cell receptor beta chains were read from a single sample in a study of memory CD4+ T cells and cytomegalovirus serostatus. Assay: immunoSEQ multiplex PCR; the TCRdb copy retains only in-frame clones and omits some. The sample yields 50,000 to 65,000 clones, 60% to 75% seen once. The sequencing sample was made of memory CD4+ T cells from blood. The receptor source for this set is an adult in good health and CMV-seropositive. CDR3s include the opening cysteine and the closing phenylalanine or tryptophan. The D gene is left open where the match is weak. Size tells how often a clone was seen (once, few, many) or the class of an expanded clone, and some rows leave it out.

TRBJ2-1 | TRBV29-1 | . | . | TGCAGCGTTGAAGCCGGGACCTCCTACAATGAGCAGTTCTTC | CSVEAGTSYNEQFF
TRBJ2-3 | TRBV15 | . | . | TGTGCCACCAGCAGAGATGTGGCGTGGGGCACAGATACGCAGTATTTT | CATSRDVAWGTDTQYF
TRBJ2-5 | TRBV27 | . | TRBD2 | TGTGCCAGCAGTTTCCGCGTCGGGACTAGCGGGAGAGAGACCCAGTACTTC | CASSFRVGTSGRETQYF
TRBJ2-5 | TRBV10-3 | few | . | TGTGCCATCGGCGGATTCCAAGAGACCCAGTACTTC | CAIGGFQETQYF
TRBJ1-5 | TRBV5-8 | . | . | TGTGCCAGCAGCCTGACAGGAGTTCAGCCCCAGCATTTT | CASSLTGVQPQHF
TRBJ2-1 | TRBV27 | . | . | TGTGCCAGCAGTGGGACGGAGAACTACAATGAGCAGTTCTTC | CASSGTENYNEQFF
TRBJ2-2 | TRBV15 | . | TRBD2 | TGTGCCACCAGCAGAGATAGCGGGAGGAACACCGGGGAGCTGTTTTTT | CATSRDSGRNTGELFF
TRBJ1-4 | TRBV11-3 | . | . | TGTGCCAGCAGCTCCCACGGGTCTAATGAAAAACTGTTTTTT | CASSSHGSNEKLFF
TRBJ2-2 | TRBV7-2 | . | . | TGTGCCAGCAGCAGGGGCGCACAGGGTCCCGGGGAGCTGTTTTTT | CASSRGAQGPGELFF
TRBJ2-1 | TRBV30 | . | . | TGTGCCTGGGGGTGGCGGAATTGGGATGAGCAGTTCTTC | CAWGWRNWDEQFF
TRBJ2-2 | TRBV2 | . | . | TGTGCCAGCAGGAGGTCCCCCGTGAACACCGGGGAGCTGTTTTTT | CASRRSPVNTGELFF
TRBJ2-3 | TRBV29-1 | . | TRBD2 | TGCAGCGTTGAGGCTCTAGCGGGAGCGACAGATACGCAGTATTTT | CSVEALAGATDTQYF
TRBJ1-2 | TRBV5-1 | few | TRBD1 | TGCGCCAGCAGCACAGGGGGCCCGAGTCTCTACACCTTC | CASSTGGPSLYTF